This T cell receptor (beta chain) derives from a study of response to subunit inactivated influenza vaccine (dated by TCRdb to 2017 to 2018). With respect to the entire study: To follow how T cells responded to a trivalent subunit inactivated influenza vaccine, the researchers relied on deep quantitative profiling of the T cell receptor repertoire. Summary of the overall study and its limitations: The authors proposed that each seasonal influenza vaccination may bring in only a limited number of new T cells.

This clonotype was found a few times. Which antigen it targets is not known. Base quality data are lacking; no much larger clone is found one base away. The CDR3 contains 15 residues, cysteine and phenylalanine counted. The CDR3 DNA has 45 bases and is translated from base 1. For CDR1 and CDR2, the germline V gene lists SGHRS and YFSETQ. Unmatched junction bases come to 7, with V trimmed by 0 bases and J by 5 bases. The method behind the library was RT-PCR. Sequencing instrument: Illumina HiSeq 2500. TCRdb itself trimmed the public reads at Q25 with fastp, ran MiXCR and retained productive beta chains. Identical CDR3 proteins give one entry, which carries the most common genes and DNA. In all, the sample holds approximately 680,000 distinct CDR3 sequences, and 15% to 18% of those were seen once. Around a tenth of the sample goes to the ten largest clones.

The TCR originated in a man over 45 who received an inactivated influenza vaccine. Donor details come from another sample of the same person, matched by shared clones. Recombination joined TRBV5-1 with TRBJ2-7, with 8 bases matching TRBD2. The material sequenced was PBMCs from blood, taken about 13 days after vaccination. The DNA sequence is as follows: TGCGCCAGCAGCTTGGGAGGAGCGGGAGTCAACGAGCAGTACTTC. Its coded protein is CASSLGGAGVNEQYF.